This TCR beta chain was recovered during a study of blood T cell repertoires in COVID-19. Study information: Both acute and convalescent COVID-19 samples were obtained from the United States, Italy and Spain. The analysed material was cDNA or gDNA that came from T cells, B-cell-depleted T cells, or PBMCs.

Study processing details: Reference gene primer amplification gave nucleated cell count estimates. The repertoire was sequenced with immunoSEQ multiplex PCR; TCRdb's copy has only in-frame clones and lacks some. V, J and clone size are those of that table, while D and trimming were read from the DNA. The sample holds about 27,000 clones, 60% to 70% seen once. This CDR3 spans 15 amino acids. The source of this sequence is a man between 60 and 75 years old with active or convalescent COVID-19. Material for sequencing was peripheral blood. The chain has TRBV21-1 and TRBJ2-7; TRBD2 was called by the table and not checked on the DNA. TRBV21-1 counts as a pseudogene. CDR3 sequence: CASSDRGTKDYKQYF. In DNA, the CDR3 is TGTGCCAGCAGCGACCGGGGGACCAAAGACTACAAGCAGTACTTC.